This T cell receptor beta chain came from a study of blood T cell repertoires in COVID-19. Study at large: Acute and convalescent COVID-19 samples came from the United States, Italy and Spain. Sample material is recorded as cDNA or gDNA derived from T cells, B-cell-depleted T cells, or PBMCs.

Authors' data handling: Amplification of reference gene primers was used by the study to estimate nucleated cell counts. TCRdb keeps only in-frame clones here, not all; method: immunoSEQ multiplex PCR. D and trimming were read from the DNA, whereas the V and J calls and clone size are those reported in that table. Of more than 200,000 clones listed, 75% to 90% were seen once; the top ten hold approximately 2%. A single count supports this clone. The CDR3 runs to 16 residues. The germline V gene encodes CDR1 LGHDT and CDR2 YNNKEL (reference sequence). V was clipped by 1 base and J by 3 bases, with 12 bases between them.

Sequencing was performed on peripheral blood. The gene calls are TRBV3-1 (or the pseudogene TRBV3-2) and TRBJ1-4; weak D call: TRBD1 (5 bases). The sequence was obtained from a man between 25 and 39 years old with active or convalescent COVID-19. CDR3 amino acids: CASSQAVWGANEKLFF. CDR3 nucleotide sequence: TGTGCCAGCAGCCAAGCTGTCTGGGGGGCTAATGAAAAACTGTTTTTT.